One and the same sample provided the 6 T cell receptor beta chains below, sequenced in a study of CD8 T cells in ankylosing spondylitis. TCRdb re-called the 5' RACE reads through MiXCR, storing one row per CDR3 protein. The sample holds approximately 150,000 distinct CDR3 sequences, roughly 44% seen once. The sequenced sample was synovial fluid, either unsorted or a sorted T cell fraction (not recorded which). Receptors originate from a male donor with ankylosing spondylitis.

The chain couples TRBV6-1 to TRBJ1-6, with unresolved D. The CDR3 has 14 amino acids. V lost 10 bases, J lost 10 bases, and 20 bases lay in between. CDR1 and CDR2 (germline): MNHNS, SASEGT. The CDR3 reads CATLIGEGGSPLHF. The CDR3 DNA reads TGTGCCACTCTGATCGGGGAGGGAGGCTCACCCCTCCACTTT.

The chain couples TRBV5-1 to TRBJ2-7; tentatively, D is TRBD2 (5 bases). The CDR3 extends over 15 amino acids. CDR1 SGHRS and CDR2 YFSETQ come from the germline V gene. Between the trimmed V and J ends, which lost 1 base and 5 bases, there was a span of 16 bases. CDR3 loop: CASSLWANSGDEQYF. The CDR3 coding sequence is TGCGCCAGCAGCTTGTGGGCTAACTCCGGGGACGAGCAGTACTTC.

In this sample, this clonotype turned up a few times. The chain couples TRBV6-2 or TRBV6-3 to TRBJ2-7; D tentatively fits TRBD1 or TRBD2 (5 bases each). CDR3 length: 14 residues. From germline, CDR1 is MNHEY and CDR2 SVGEGT. V lost 2 bases to trimming and J lost 3 bases, with 11 bases between them. This CDR3 is CASSYGDHYYEQYF. The CDR3 DNA reads TGTGCCAGCAGTTACGGGGACCACTACTACGAGCAGTACTTC.

The chain combines TRBV9 with TRBJ2-7; 10 bases match TRBD2. Per the germline V gene, CDR1 is SGDLS and CDR2 is YYNGEE. This CDR3 is built from 16 residues. V lost 4 bases, J lost 3 bases, and 10 bases stayed unmatched. The CDR3 loop reads CASSITSSGGFYEQYF. The CDR3 coding sequence is TGTGCCAGCAGCATAACCTCTAGCGGGGGTTTCTACGAGCAGTACTTC.

The chain combines TRBV5-1 with TRBJ2-3; D is undetermined. Looked up from germline, CDR1 is SGHRS and CDR2 is YFSETQ. The CDR3 covers 11 residues. Trimming removed 0 bases at V and 10 bases at J, with 6 bases between. CDR3 residues: CASSLVYAQYF. As DNA, the CDR3 is TGCGCCAGCAGCTTGGTTTACGCGCAGTATTTT.

The rearrangement uses TRBV18 and TRBJ2-1, with D possibly TRBD1 on 5 matching bases. This CDR3 is 14 amino acids long. V was cut by 5 bases and J by 2 bases, with 10 bases left in between. Germline CDR1 reads KGHSH; CDR2 reads LQKENI. CDR3 sequence: CASSSKGAYNEQFF. CDR3 nucleotides: TGTGCCAGCTCATCCAAAGGGGCCTACAATGAGCAGTTCTTC.